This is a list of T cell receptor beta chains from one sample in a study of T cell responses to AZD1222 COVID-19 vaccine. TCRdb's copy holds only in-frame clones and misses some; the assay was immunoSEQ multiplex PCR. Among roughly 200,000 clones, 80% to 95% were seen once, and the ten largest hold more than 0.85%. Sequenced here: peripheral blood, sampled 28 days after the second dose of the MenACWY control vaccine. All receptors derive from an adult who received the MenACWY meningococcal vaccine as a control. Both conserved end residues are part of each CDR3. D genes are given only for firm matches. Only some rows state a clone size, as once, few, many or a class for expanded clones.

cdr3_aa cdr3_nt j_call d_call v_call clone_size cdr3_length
CAWRAELNSPLHF TGTGCCTGGAGAGCGGAGTTGAATTCACCCCTCCACTTT TRBJ1-6 - TRBV30 - 13
CASSIGSGPSGNTIYF TGTGCCAGTAGTATAGGGAGCGGACCCTCTGGAAACACCATATATTTT TRBJ1-3 - TRBV19 - 16
CASSKDRGRNTEAFF TGTGCCAGTAGTAAGGACAGGGGCCGGAACACTGAAGCTTTCTTT TRBJ1-1 TRBD1 TRBV19 - 15
CASSQDGAGNLCGETQYF TGTGCCAGCAGCCAAGACGGAGCGGGGAATTTATGTGGAGAGACCCAGTACTTC TRBJ2-5 TRBD2 TRBV4-2 - 18
CASSPGGSPLHF TGTGCCAGCAGTCCGGGAGGTTCACCCCTCCACTTT TRBJ1-6 - TRBV12-3/TRBV12-4 - 12
CASSMTGGNQPQHF TGTGCCAGTAGTATGACGGGGGGGAATCAGCCCCAGCATTTT TRBJ1-5 - TRBV19 - 14
CASSGLPGSGEQFF TGTGCCAGTAGCGGACTACCTGGATCTGGGGAGCAGTTCTTC TRBJ2-1 - TRBV19 - 14
CASSLQGVNYGYTF TGTGCCAGCAGCCTACAGGGTGTGAACTATGGCTACACCTTC TRBJ1-2 - TRBV5-5 once 14
CASSLANRNSRNTEAFF TGTGCCAGCAGCTTAGCGAACAGGAACTCCCGAAACACTGAAGCTTTCTTT TRBJ1-1 - TRBV7-8 - 17
CATSSPRQGYNYGYTF TGTGCCACCAGTAGCCCCCGACAGGGCTATAACTATGGCTACACCTTC TRBJ1-2 TRBD1 TRBV24-1 - 16
CASTGLGDTQYF TGTGCCAGCACCGGACTTGGGGATACGCAGTATTTT TRBJ2-3 - TRBV2 - 12
CASSLTGSKYEQYF TGTGCCAGCAGCCTAACAGGGTCGAAATACGAGCAGTACTTC TRBJ2-7 - TRBV7-9 few 14
CASSQEYYSAPGLAGGGRYEQYF TGTGCCAGCAGCCAAGAGTACTACTCCGCTCCGGGACTAGCGGGGGGCGGGAGGTACGAGCAGTACTTC TRBJ2-7 TRBD2 TRBV4-2 - 23
CASSLTGDTEAFF TGTGCCAGCAGTTTGACAGGGGACACTGAAGCTTTCTTT TRBJ1-1 TRBD1 TRBV12-3/TRBV12-4 few 13
CASGRTVNTEAFF TGTGCCAGTGGACGGACGGTTAACACTGAAGCTTTCTTT TRBJ1-1 - TRBV19 - 13
CASSSLEGRATEAFF TGTGCCAGCAGCTCCCTAGAGGGTAGGGCCACTGAAGCTTTCTTT TRBJ1-1 - TRBV5-6 - 15
CASSPGGWGYGYTF TGTGCCAGCAGCCCGGGAGGGTGGGGGTATGGCTACACCTTC TRBJ1-2 - TRBV28 once 14
CASSERQGGNTEAFF TGTGCCAGCAGCGAACGACAGGGGGGGAACACTGAAGCTTTCTTT TRBJ1-1 TRBD1 TRBV5-8 - 15
CASSLGIGGKHNSPLHF TGTGCCAGCAGCTTGGGGATAGGGGGGAAACATAATTCACCCCTCCACTTT TRBJ1-6 - TRBV5-5 - 17
CASSHHPPGTVNSPLHF TGCGCCAGCAGCCACCATCCCCCAGGGACAGTCAATTCACCCCTCCACTTT TRBJ1-6 TRBD1 TRBV4-3 - 17
CATSRGQHYEQYF TGTGCCACCAGCAGAGGACAGCACTACGAGCAGTACTTC TRBJ2-7 - TRBV15 - 13
CASSRETNTEAFF TGTGCCAGCTCTCGGGAAACGAACACTGAAGCTTTCTTT TRBJ1-1 - TRBV6-5 - 13
CASSEGRGHGYTF TGTGCCAGCAGTGAAGGCAGGGGGCACGGCTACACCTTC TRBJ1-2 TRBD1 TRBV2 - 13
CASSPETVSTEAFF TGTGCCAGCTCACCCGAGACAGTGAGCACTGAGGCTTTCTTT TRBJ1-1 - TRBV18 - 14
CASSLGRDRGKNQPQHF TGTGCCAGCAGCTTAGGCCGGGACAGGGGCAAGAATCAGCCCCAGCATTTT TRBJ1-5 TRBD1 TRBV11-2 - 17
CASSQDGQLNTDTQYF TGTGCCAGCAGCCAAGATGGACAGCTAAACACAGATACGCAGTATTTT TRBJ2-3 - TRBV4-2 - 16
CASSIGDKIYGYTF TGTGCCAGTAGTATAGGGGACAAGATCTATGGCTACACCTTC TRBJ1-2 - TRBV19 - 14
CSAGWAWVQNTEAFF TGCAGCGCTGGGTGGGCTTGGGTACAGAACACTGAAGCTTTCTTT TRBJ1-1 - TRBV29-1 - 15
CASSMEGSYSPLHF TGTGCCAGTAGTATGGAGGGTAGTTATTCACCCCTCCACTTT TRBJ1-6 - TRBV19 - 14
CAWSVLGSPLHF TGTGCCTGGAGTGTTCTGGGTTCACCCCTCCACTTT TRBJ1-6 - TRBV30 - 12
CASRSRGGGEDIQYF TGTGCCAGCAGGTCAAGAGGGGGGGGCGAGGACATTCAGTACTTC TRBJ2-4 - TRBV7-2 - 15
CASSFSNAGLFTGELFF TGTGCCAGCAGCTTTAGCAACGCGGGGCTTTTCACCGGGGAGCTGTTTTTT TRBJ2-2 - TRBV7-6 - 17